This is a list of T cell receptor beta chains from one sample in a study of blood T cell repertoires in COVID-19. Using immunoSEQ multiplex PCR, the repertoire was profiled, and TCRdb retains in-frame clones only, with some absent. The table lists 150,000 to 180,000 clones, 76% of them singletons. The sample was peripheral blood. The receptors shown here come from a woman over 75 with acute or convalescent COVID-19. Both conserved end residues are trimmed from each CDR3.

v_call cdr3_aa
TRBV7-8 ASTSLAKTNEQF
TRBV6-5 ASKVHQTYEQY
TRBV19 ASSIGTGGKNIQY
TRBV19 ASSTTGINQPQH
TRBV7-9 ASSLVRENEKLF
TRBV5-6 ASSLVGGYNEQF
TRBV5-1 ASSYGDRANYGYT
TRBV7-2 ASSSPGGRSYGYT
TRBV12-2 ASRANGNGNSPLH
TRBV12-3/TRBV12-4 ASSYGVYETQY
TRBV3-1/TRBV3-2 ASSQDRTGGRGANVLT